The T cell receptor (beta chain) described here comes from a study of cytomegalovirus exposure and HLA in healthy donors. Turning to the study itself: Sequencing of 150 million to 200 million T cells in an earlier analysis found 95 million to 120 million unique TCR beta sequences. Most genotyped donors, 65% to 90% of more than 300, had Caucasian-associated genetic ancestry.

This clone is a singleton in its sample. Its specificity is unknown. The CDR3 sequence is 17 residues long. CDR1 is SGHDT, CDR2 YYEEEE, per germline. Trimming removed 0 bases from V and 0 bases from J, with 10 bases in between. The primer mix had 60 Vbeta and 13 Jbeta primers. Profiled with immunoSEQ multiplex PCR; TCRdb holds only in-frame clones, not every one. Of 190,000 or so clones in the sample, under 85% were seen once. Broader study findings: The presence/absence work took it that sequencing depth was about the same across donors. TCR beta V- and J-gene trimming was later associated with a missense DCLRE1C variant.

The rearrangement uses TRBV5-6 and TRBJ1-6; the D is unclear. This TCR was sampled from a man in his fifties in good health and CMV-seronegative. Sequenced material: PBMCs. The CDR3, as DNA: TGTGCCAGCAGCTTGGCCCATAGGAGCTCCTATAATTCACCCCTCCACTTT. This gives the protein CASSLAHRSSYNSPLHF.